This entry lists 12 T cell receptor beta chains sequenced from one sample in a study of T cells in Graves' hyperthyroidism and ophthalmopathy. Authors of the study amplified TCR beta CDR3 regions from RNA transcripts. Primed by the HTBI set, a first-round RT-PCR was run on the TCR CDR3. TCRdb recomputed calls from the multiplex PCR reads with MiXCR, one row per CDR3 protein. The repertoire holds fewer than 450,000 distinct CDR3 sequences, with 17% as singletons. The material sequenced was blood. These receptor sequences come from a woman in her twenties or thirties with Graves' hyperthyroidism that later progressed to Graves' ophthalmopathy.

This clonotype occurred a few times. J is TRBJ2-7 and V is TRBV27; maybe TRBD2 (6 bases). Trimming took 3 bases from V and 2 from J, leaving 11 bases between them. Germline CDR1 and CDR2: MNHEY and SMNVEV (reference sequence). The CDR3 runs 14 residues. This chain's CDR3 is CASSFSGTPYEQYF. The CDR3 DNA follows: TGTGCCAGCAGTTTCTCCGGGACTCCCTACGAGCAGTACTTC.

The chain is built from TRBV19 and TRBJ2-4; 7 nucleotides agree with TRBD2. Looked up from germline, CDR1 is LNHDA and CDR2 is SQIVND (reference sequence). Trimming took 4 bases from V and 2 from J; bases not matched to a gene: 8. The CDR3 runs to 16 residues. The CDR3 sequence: CASSTSGAAPKNIQYF. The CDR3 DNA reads TGTGCCAGTAGTACGAGCGGGGCCGCACCCAAAAACATTCAGTACTTC.

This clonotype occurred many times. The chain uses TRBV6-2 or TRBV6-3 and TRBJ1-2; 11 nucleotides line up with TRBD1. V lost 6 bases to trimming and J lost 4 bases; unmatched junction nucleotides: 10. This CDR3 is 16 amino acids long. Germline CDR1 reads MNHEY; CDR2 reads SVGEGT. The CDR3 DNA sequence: TGTGCCAGCAGACCCTCGGGACAGGGGGGGGGCTATGGCTACACCTTC. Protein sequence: CASRPSGQGGGYGYTF.

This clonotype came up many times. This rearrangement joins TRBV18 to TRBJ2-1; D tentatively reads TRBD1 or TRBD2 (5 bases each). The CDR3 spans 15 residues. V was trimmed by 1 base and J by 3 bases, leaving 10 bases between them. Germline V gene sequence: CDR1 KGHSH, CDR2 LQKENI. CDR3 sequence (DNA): TGTGCCAGCTCACCACTGAGGGGAAACTACAATGAGCAGTTCTTC. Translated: CASSPLRGNYNEQFF.

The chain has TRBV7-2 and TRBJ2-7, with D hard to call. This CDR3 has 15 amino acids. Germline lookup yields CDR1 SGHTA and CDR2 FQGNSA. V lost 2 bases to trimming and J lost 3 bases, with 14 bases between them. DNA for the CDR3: TGTGCCAGCAGCTTATCCGCAGTAGCCAACTACGAGCAGTACTTC. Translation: CASSLSAVANYEQYF.

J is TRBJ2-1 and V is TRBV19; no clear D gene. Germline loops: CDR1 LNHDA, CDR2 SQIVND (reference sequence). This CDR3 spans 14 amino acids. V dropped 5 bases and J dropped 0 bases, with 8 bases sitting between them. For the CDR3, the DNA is TGTGCCAGTAGTCAGGAAGACTCCTACAATGAGCAGTTCTTC. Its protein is CASSQEDSYNEQFF.

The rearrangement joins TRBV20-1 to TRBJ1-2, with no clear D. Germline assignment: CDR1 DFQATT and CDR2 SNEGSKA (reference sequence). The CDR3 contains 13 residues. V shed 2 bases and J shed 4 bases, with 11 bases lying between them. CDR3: CSARPGHGYGYTF. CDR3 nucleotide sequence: TGCAGTGCTAGACCCGGTCACGGCTATGGCTACACCTTC.

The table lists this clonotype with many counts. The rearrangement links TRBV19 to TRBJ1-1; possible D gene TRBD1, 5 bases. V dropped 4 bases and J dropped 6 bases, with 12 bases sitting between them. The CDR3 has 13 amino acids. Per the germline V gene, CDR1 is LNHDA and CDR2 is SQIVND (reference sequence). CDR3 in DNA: TGTGCCAGTAGTACCCCAGGGTCGTCTGAAGCTTTCTTT. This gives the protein CASSTPGSSEAFF.

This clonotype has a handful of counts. As DNA, the CDR3 is TGCAGCGTGGGGTCGGCGCTAGAAGGCGAGCAGTACTTC. This translates into CSVGSALEGEQYF. The chain is built from TRBV29-1 and TRBJ2-7; D gene unclear. V was shortened by 6 bases and J by 6 bases, with 18 bases between the two germline ends. Germline V CDR1 and CDR2: SQVTM, ANQGSEA. This CDR3 has 13 amino acids.

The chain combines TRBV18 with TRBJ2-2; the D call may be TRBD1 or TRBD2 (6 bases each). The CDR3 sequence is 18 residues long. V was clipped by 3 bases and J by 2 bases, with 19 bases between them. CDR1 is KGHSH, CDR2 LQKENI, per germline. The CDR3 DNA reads TGTGCCAGCTCACCCATCGCAGGACAGCGGGCCAACACCGGGGAGCTGTTTTTT. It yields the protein CASSPIAGQRANTGELFF.

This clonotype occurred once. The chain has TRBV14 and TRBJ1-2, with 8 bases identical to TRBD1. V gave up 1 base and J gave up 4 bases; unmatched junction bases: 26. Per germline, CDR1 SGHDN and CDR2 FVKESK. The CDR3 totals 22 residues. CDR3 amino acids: CASSQVDPRWGDRRHIPYGYTF. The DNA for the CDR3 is TGTGCCAGCAGCCAAGTCGATCCCCGATGGGGGGACAGGAGACATATCCCCTATGGCTACACCTTC.

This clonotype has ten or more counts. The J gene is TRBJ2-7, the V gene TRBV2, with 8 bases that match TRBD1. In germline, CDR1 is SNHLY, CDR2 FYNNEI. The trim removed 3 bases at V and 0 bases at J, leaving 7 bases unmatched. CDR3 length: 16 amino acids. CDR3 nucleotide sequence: TGTGCCAGCAGTGATCCCGGACAGGGCCCCTCCTACGAGCAGTACTTC. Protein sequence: CASSDPGQGPSYEQYF.